The sequence of this TCR beta chain was determined in a study of blood T cell repertoires in COVID-19. Participant age was about 18 to 95 years, and participants resided in about 25 US areas. In Cohort 3, a recovered donor had either two negative PCRs, clearance, or symptom resolution. The repertoire was sequenced with immunoSEQ multiplex PCR; TCRdb's copy has only in-frame clones and lacks some. The data hold around 310,000 clones, with 80% to 90% observed a single time. Germline-derived CDR1 and CDR2 are SGDLS and YYNGEE. Trimming removed 4 bases from V and 4 bases from J, with 5 bases in between. The CDR3 has 12 residues.

The clonotype originates from a man between 25 and 39 years old who had recovered from COVID-19. V is TRBV9 and J is TRBJ2-2; D remains ambiguous. Sequencing was performed on PBMCs or T cells enriched from blood (not recorded which). The CDR3 loop reads CASSTATGELFF. In nucleotides, the CDR3 is TGTGCCAGCAGCACAGCCACCGGGGAGCTGTTTTTT.